This is a list of T cell receptor beta chains from one sample in a study of early T cells in non-severe SARS-CoV-2 infection. TCRdb independently ran MiXCR on the 5' RACE reads; one entry per CDR3 protein. This repertoire shows some 77,000 distinct CDR3 sequences, about 5% found once; its top ten account for 7.3%. Sequenced material: whole blood, taken at baseline. These receptor sequences come from an adult who was a healthcare worker with PCR-confirmed SARS-CoV-2 infection or an uninfected control (not recorded which). CDR3s include the opening cysteine and the closing phenylalanine or tryptophan. Clone size is shown for a subset of rows, as once, few, many or a class of expanded clone.

size | J | V | CDR3
. | TRBJ2-5 | TRBV29-1 | CSVDPGYF
many | TRBJ1-4 | TRBV7-9 | CASSFWTPSNEKLFF
. | TRBJ2-3 | TRBV10-3 | CATTGTSFGTDTQYF
. | TRBJ2-5 | TRBV20-1 | CSARGPFPGLTETQYF
many | TRBJ2-1 | TRBV20-1 | CSASEGLGYNEQFF
few | TRBJ1-1 | TRBV5-1 | CASSSRPSRDTEAFF
many | TRBJ1-2 | TRBV6-6 | CASSYSIQGQYGYTF
few | TRBJ2-3 | TRBV7-7 | CASSPFLRDDTQYF
medium-sized | TRBJ1-2 | TRBV11-1 | CASSTGVFNYGYTF
many | TRBJ1-1 | TRBV12-3/TRBV12-4 | CASSSASKGTANTEAFF
. | TRBJ2-3 | TRBV28 | CASSTRPQGTTDTQYF
. | TRBJ2-5 | TRBV9 | CASSFGGQQETQYF
few | TRBJ2-1 | TRBV12-3/TRBV12-4 | CASSPNRNEQFF
medium-sized | TRBJ2-1 | TRBV7-6 | CASSLMKGEQFF
many | TRBJ1-1 | TRBV12-5 | CASGPPLGTNTEAFF
. | TRBJ2-3 | TRBV5-6 | CASSLVAGTSDTQYF
many | TRBJ2-1 | TRBV7-9 | CASSPRTSGRENEQFF
many | TRBJ2-1 | TRBV29-1 | CSASTSGIGNEQFF
once | TRBJ2-7 | TRBV6-2/TRBV6-3 | CASTQGGEQYF
few | TRBJ2-3 | TRBV7-2 | CASSLVGRRDTQYF
many | TRBJ1-1 | TRBV9 | CASSVGTNTEAFF
. | TRBJ1-4 | TRBV7-9 | CASSLGGGSHQTNEKLFF
. | TRBJ1-1 | TRBV3-1 | CASSRKGGTEAFF
many | TRBJ1-1 | TRBV7-9 | CASSSARDGTEAFF
few | TRBJ2-1 | TRBV20-1 | CSAPTSGYNEQFF
many | TRBJ1-5 | TRBV13 | CASSNDRAQPQHF
many | TRBJ2-7 | TRBV6-5 | CASRPTRTGVRQYF
many | TRBJ2-6 | TRBV11-2 | CASSSYTGGSAGANVLTF
many | TRBJ1-1 | TRBV20-1 | CSAKTGGRTEAFF
few | TRBJ1-2 | TRBV20-1 | CSATPGYGYTF
few | TRBJ2-7 | TRBV2 | CASRSDGAYEQYF
many | TRBJ2-7 | TRBV19 | CASSYERGASYEQYF